What follows are 4 T cell receptor beta chains derived from one specimen sequenced in a study of human T cells and chemical hapten exposure. As the library was built, unique molecular identifiers were attached to individual cDNA molecules. TCRdb reprocessed the reads via MiXCR and lists one record per CDR3 protein. The sample lists around 120,000 distinct CDR3 sequences; 8.5% were seen once. Extraction yielded total RNA from whole blood (unfractionated). The specimen sequenced was whole blood. The source is a human donor in good health. Some clones in this sample may be carry-over from other donors' samples.

V gene TRBV5-6 combines with J gene TRBJ1-5; 7 nucleotides line up with TRBD1. With V trimmed by 5 bases and J by 4 bases, 9 bases remained unmatched. Germline V gives CDR1 SGHDT, CDR2 YYEEEE. The CDR3 contains 15 residues. CDR3 in DNA: TGTGCCAGCAGTCCCGGGACAGCGCCAAATCAGCCCCAGCATTTT. This gives the protein CASSPGTAPNQPQHF.

This clonotype was picked up many times. The chain's CDR3 is CASSSTGTGVSPLHF. The CDR3 DNA follows: TGTGCCAGCAGTTCAACCGGGACAGGGGTTTCACCCCTCCACTTT. The chain has TRBV2 and TRBJ1-6; 10 bases fit TRBD1. This CDR3 has 15 amino acids. The V and J ends lost 5 bases and 9 bases, in that order; junction bases with no gene match: 7. The germline gives CDR1 SNHLY, CDR2 FYNNEI.

This clonotype was counted a few times. V usage is TRBV21-1 and J usage is TRBJ2-4; the D segment call TRBD1 is taken from the table without a DNA check. TRBV21-1 is recorded as a pseudogene. This CDR3 is 19 amino acids long. This CDR3 reads CASSSPPGRTATAKNIQYF. The CDR3 DNA is TGTGCCAGCAGCTCCCCCCCGGGTAGGACCGCGACGGCCAAAAACATTCAGTACTTC.

The chain links TRBV6-5 to TRBJ2-3, with TRBD2 matching 8 bases. V shed 0 bases and J 4 bases; nucleotides not matched to a gene: 0. Germline-derived CDR1 and CDR2 are MNHEY and SVGAGI. This CDR3 is built from 14 residues. The CDR3 bases are TGTGCCAGCAGTTACTCGCGGGGGGCAGATACGCAGTATTTT. Translated: CASSYSRGADTQYF.